This entry is about one T cell receptor (beta chain). The protocol was immunoSEQ multiplex PCR, while the TCRdb copy is restricted to in-frame clones and leaves out a portion. The sample comprises roughly 460,000 clones, roughly 87% of which are singletons, and about 1.5% rests with the top ten. The data are from a study of Ad26.COV2.S vaccination and SARS-CoV-2 variants. At the level of the study: The COV1001 Ad26.COV2.S trial arm included the donor. Intramuscularly, Ad26.COV2.S was given either once or twice, 56 days apart.

Germline V lookup: CDR1 SGHAT, CDR2 FQDESV (reference sequence). Trimming took off 0 bases at V and 2 bases at J, with 8 bases between the two ends. The CDR3 has 15 amino acids. As to treatment: around 19 received Ad26.COV2.S at low or high dose, single or two shots; about 5 received placebo; per-sample allocation not given. Collection of the samples took place on day 63 after the first injection of vaccine or placebo. The genes are TRBV11-1 and TRBJ2-1; TRBD1 is a possible D gene (5 bases). The sample was peripheral blood, taken in a trial of Ad26.COV2.S vaccine versus placebo. The TCR was taken from a person between 18 and 59 years old who received the Ad26.COV2.S COVID-19 vaccine or a placebo. CDR3 nucleotide sequence: TGTGCCAGCAGCTTAGCATTGACAGCCTACAATGAGCAGTTCTTC. Translating it yields CASSLALTAYNEQFF.